What follows are 25 T cell receptor beta chains derived from one specimen sequenced in a study of shared clonotypes between healthy human individuals. The assay was immunoSEQ multiplex PCR, and TCRdb's table has in-frame clones only and misses some. This sample has 400,000 or so clones; 90% to 97% occur once, and the top ten carry around 0.3%. The specimen was memory CD8+ T cells sorted from blood. Sample subset: CD45RO+ cells pooled with CCR7-negative TemRA cells. These receptors originate from a man aged 30-40 years in good health.

The rearrangement uses TRBV10-3 and TRBJ2-2, with D tentatively TRBD2 (6 bases). This CDR3 spans 13 amino acids. Germline CDR1 is ENHRY and CDR2 is SYGVKD. Trimming took off 6 bases at V and 3 bases at J, with 8 bases between the two ends. The CDR3 here is CAISREDTGELFF. CDR3 bases: TGTGCCATCAGCAGGGAGGACACCGGGGAGCTGTTTTTT.

This rearrangement joins TRBV20-1 to TRBJ2-7, with 8 nucleotides matching TRBD1. V shed 7 bases, J shed 3 bases, and the junction held 2 bases outside the gene matches. This CDR3 comprises 11 residues. Looked up from germline, CDR1 is DFQATT and CDR2 is SNEGSKA (reference sequence). The CDR3 reads CSVTGGYEQYF. The CDR3 nucleotides read TGCAGTGTCACAGGGGGCTACGAGCAGTACTTC.

This rearrangement joins TRBV6-1 to TRBJ2-1; a possible D gene is TRBD2 (6 bases). Germline CDR1 and CDR2: MNHNS and SASEGT. The V and J ends lost 8 bases and 4 bases respectively, with 18 bases between them. The CDR3 spans 15 residues. CDR3: CASGGGTGAYNEQFF. The CDR3 bases are TGTGCCAGCGGGGGAGGAACCGGGGCTTACAATGAGCAGTTCTTC.

This clone was found once. The V and J genes are TRBV6-5 and TRBJ2-2, with 8 bases that match TRBD2. Germline V gene lookup returns CDR1 MNHEY and CDR2 SVGAGI. This CDR3 region has 16 residues. The V segment lost 4 bases and the J segment 0 bases; nucleotides outside the gene matches: 4. The chain's CDR3 is CASSSTSVSNTGELFF. CDR3 DNA sequence: TGTGCCAGCAGTTCGACTAGCGTCTCGAACACCGGGGAGCTGTTTTTT.

Concerning this clone itself: The same CDR3 arises from other DNA sequences in this sample as well. The genes are TRBV18 and TRBJ1-5; no definite D call. Germline CDR1 KGHSH, CDR2 LQKENI. Trimming removed 0 bases at V and 6 bases at J, with 3 bases between. This CDR3 contains 12 residues. The CDR3 DNA follows: TGTGCCAGCTCACCACCGGGTCAGCCCCAGCATTTT. Translating gives CASSPPGQPQHF.

The chain links TRBV6-5 to TRBJ2-3, with 14 nucleotides matching TRBD2. V lost 6 bases and J lost 5; bases outside the gene matches: 4. This CDR3 region has 15 residues. Germline V gene lookup returns CDR1 MNHEY and CDR2 SVGAGI. The CDR3 here is CASRGLAGAGDTQYF. The CDR3 nucleotides read TGTGCCAGCAGGGGACTAGCGGGAGCCGGAGATACGCAGTATTTT.

The J gene is TRBJ2-7, the V gene TRBV19; no firm D call. The CDR3 is 15 residues long. CDR1 LNHDA and CDR2 SQIVND come from the germline V gene (reference sequence). The V gene lost 0 bases and the J gene lost 3 bases, with 12 bases spanning the gap. In DNA form, the CDR3 reads TGTGCCAGTAGTATAGAACCAGGAAGAGGCTACGAGCAGTACTTC. Protein sequence: CASSIEPGRGYEQYF.

The chain is built from TRBV10-3 and TRBJ2-3; D not resolved. Per germline, CDR1 ENHRY and CDR2 SYGVKD. The CDR3 is made up of 11 amino acids. V was cut by 8 bases and J by 10 bases, with 13 bases left in between. In DNA, the CDR3 is TGTGCCATCTCAGATCTGGCAGCGCAGTATTTT. Its translation is CAISDLAAQYF.

The chain links TRBV6-5 to TRBJ2-1, with a possible D match to TRBD2 (5 bases). This CDR3 is 14 amino acids long. Between the trimmed V and J ends, which lost 3 bases and 5 bases, there was a span of 11 bases. The germline gives CDR1 MNHEY, CDR2 SVGAGI. The CDR3 nucleotides are TGTGCCAGCAGTTATGAGGACGGGGACAATGAGCAGTTCTTC. As protein: CASSYEDGDNEQFF.

The gene calls are TRBV5-1 and TRBJ1-1; no definite D call. Germline values: CDR1 SGHRS, CDR2 YFSETQ. Trimming left V 0 bases short and J 1 base short, with 7 bases between. This CDR3 region has 14 residues. CDR3 sequence (DNA): TGCGCCAGCAGCTTGGGGAATAAGAACACTGAAGCTTTCTTT. Translation: CASSLGNKNTEAFF.

The J gene is TRBJ1-1, the V gene TRBV4-1; D is perhaps TRBD1 (6 bases). V lost 0 bases to trimming and J lost 6 bases, with 17 bases between them. CDR1 is MGHRA and CDR2 is YSYEKL in the germline V gene. The length of the CDR3 is 16 residues. DNA of the CDR3: TGCGCCAGCAGCCAAGATGCCCTCTACTACAGGGCTGAAGCTTTCTTT. Protein product: CASSQDALYYRAEAFF.

The chain has TRBV4-2 and TRBJ2-3, with TRBD2 identical over 9 bases. This CDR3 is built from 16 residues. The V and J ends lost 3 bases and 0 bases, in that order; junction bases with no gene match: 4. Per germline, CDR1 LGHNA and CDR2 YNFKEQ. The CDR3 region has the DNA TGTGCCAGCAGCCAGGGAACTAGCGGGAGCACAGATACGCAGTATTTT. This codes for CASSQGTSGSTDTQYF.

This chain uses TRBV12-5 with TRBJ2-3, with 7 bases fitting TRBD1. J was trimmed by 5 bases and V by 1 base; bases with no gene match: 3. Germline lookup yields CDR1 LGHNT and CDR2 FRNRAP. The CDR3 totals 14 residues. CDR3 residues: CASGLGQGGDTQYF. DNA of the CDR3: TGTGCTAGTGGTTTGGGACAGGGTGGAGATACGCAGTATTTT.

The rearrangement uses TRBV27 and TRBJ1-5; the D is unclear. The CDR3 runs to 15 residues. Germline V gene data show CDR1 as MNHEY and CDR2 as SMNVEV (reference sequence). Trimming left V 3 bases short and J 1 base short, with 10 bases between. The CDR3 region has the DNA TGTGCCAGCAGTTTCACAGAAGTAAGCAATCAGCCCCAGCATTTT. Its translation is CASSFTEVSNQPQHF.

A remark on this clone: Other DNA sequences in the sample encode the same CDR3. V and J are TRBV28 and TRBJ1-2; weak D call: TRBD1 (5 bases). Germline assignment: CDR1 MDHEN and CDR2 SYDVKM. The CDR3 runs 14 residues. Trimming cost V 5 bases and J 5 bases, with 15 bases left between them. The CDR3 sequence is CASSLSGGGYGYTF. The CDR3, as DNA: TGTGCCAGCAGTCTCAGCGGGGGTGGGTATGGCTACACCTTC.

The chain is built from TRBV7-9 and TRBJ1-5, with D possibly TRBD1 on 5 matching bases. The CDR3 length is 17 residues. The V and J ends lost 2 bases and 0 bases respectively, with 14 bases between them. Per the germline V gene, CDR1 is SEHNR and CDR2 is FQNEAQ (reference sequence). The CDR3 DNA reads TGTGCCAGCAGCTTATGGGCAGGGACTTATAGCAATCAGCCCCAGCATTTT. This gives the protein CASSLWAGTYSNQPQHF.

The rearrangement joins TRBV28 to TRBJ2-1; D possibly matches TRBD1 or TRBD2 (6 bases each). The V gene lost 2 bases and the J gene lost 8 bases, with 10 bases spanning the gap. The germline gives CDR1 MDHEN, CDR2 SYDVKM. This CDR3 is 13 amino acids long. CDR3 coding DNA: TGTGCCAGCAGTTTAGATGGGGGGCATGAGCAGTTCTTC. It encodes CASSLDGGHEQFF.

CDR3 coding DNA: TGTGCCAGCAGCTTAGATCGAAACACCATATATTTT. Its translation: CASSLDRNTIYF. The rearrangement uses TRBV7-9 and TRBJ1-3; D remains ambiguous. Germline V gives CDR1 SEHNR, CDR2 FQNEAQ (reference sequence). V was pared by 1 base and J by 5 bases, with 3 bases between. This CDR3 has 12 residues.

This clone was observed a single time. V is TRBV6-5 and J is TRBJ2-7, with D possibly TRBD1 on 5 matching bases. The germline CDR1 and CDR2 sequences are MNHEY and SVGAGI. The germline V and J ends were trimmed by 0 bases and 3 bases, with 9 bases remaining between them. The CDR3 runs to 14 residues. In DNA form, the CDR3 reads TGTGCCAGCAGTTACTCGCCGACAGACTACGAGCAGTACTTC. Protein: CASSYSPTDYEQYF.

The chain recombines TRBV11-3 with TRBJ2-3; no reliable D call. Germline CDR1 reads SGHNT; CDR2 reads YENEEA. V dropped 0 bases and J dropped 0 bases, with 13 bases sitting between them. The CDR3 loop spans 17 amino acids. CDR3 residues: CASSLDCSRLSTDTQYF. CDR3 nucleotide sequence: TGTGCCAGCAGCTTAGATTGTTCAAGGCTTAGCACAGATACGCAGTATTTT. Using reference TRBV11-3 and TRBJ2-3 for the parts outside the CDR3, the full variable domain is EAGVVQSPRYKIIEKKQPVAFWCNPISGHNTLYWYLQNLGQGPELLIRYENEEAVDDSQLPKDRFSAERLKGVDSTLKIQPAELGDSAVYLCASSLDCSRLSTDTQYFGPGTRLTVL.

V is TRBV18 and J is TRBJ2-7; D may be TRBD2 (5 bases). CDR3 size: 15 residues. The V gene lost 3 bases and the J gene lost 0 bases, with 12 bases spanning the gap. Germline values: CDR1 KGHSH, CDR2 LQKENI. CDR3 protein: CASSPNGESSYEQYF. The CDR3 coding sequence is TGTGCCAGCTCACCCAACGGGGAGAGCTCCTACGAGCAGTACTTC.

The chain uses TRBV7-9 and TRBJ2-1; no firm D call. CDR3 length: 12 residues. Trimming cost V 1 base and J 6 bases, with 4 bases left between them. Germline assignment: CDR1 SEHNR and CDR2 FQNEAQ (reference sequence). CDR3 loop: CASSLVSNEQFF. Written as DNA, the CDR3 is TGTGCCAGCAGCTTAGTGTCCAATGAGCAGTTCTTC.

This chain connects TRBV5-4 to TRBJ2-7; no reliable D call. The germline CDR1 and CDR2 sequences are SGHNT and YYREEE (reference sequence). The CDR3 is 13 residues long. V was trimmed by 4 bases and J by 5 bases, leaving 13 bases between them. As DNA, the CDR3 is TGTGCCAGCAGCCTCTATAAGGTTAACGAGCAGTACTTC. It encodes CASSLYKVNEQYF.

The V and J genes are TRBV5-4 and TRBJ2-3; possibly TRBD2 for D (6 bases). The length of the CDR3 is 15 residues. With 5 bases removed from V and 2 bases from J, the gap between germline ends came to 15 bases. Germline V lookup: CDR1 SGHNT, CDR2 YYREEE (reference sequence). CDR3 amino acids: CASSPGTQNTDTQYF. The CDR3 DNA sequence: TGTGCCAGCAGTCCCGGGACTCAAAACACAGATACGCAGTATTTT.

The V and J genes are TRBV25-1 and TRBJ2-2; the match to TRBD2 covers 12 bases. The CDR3 spans 15 residues. The trim removed 4 bases at V and 6 bases at J, leaving 3 bases unmatched. Germline V gene sequence: CDR1 MGHDK, CDR2 SYGVNS. The CDR3 DNA is TGTGCCAGCAGTGTGGCTAGCGGGAGGGCCGGGGAGCTGTTTTTT. This gives the protein CASSVASGRAGELFF.